The rows below give T cell receptor beta chains drawn from one sample of a study of cytomegalovirus exposure and HLA in healthy donors. TCRdb's copy holds only in-frame clones and misses some; the assay was immunoSEQ multiplex PCR. The table has around 150,000 clones, 70% to 80% seen once. Sequencing was carried out using PBMCs. These receptors all stem from a man between 18 and 29 years old in good health and CMV-seropositive. Each CDR3 is given with its conserved first and last residue.

v_call: TRBV5-1; cdr3_aa: CASSLQGTGELFF
v_call: TRBV11-2; cdr3_aa: CASSQNTEAFF
v_call: TRBV29-1; cdr3_aa: CSVRTDTDTQYF
v_call: TRBV25-1; cdr3_aa: CASSDKGRRQPQHF
v_call: TRBV18; cdr3_aa: CASSPPNRGWAEQYF
v_call: TRBV7-2; cdr3_aa: CASSPFSDRVQSGANVLTF
v_call: TRBV7-9; cdr3_aa: CASSPTSGTNTGELFF
v_call: TRBV6-5; cdr3_aa: CASSYSMEQGGYEQYF
v_call: TRBV6-1; cdr3_aa: CASGENRAGETQYF
v_call: TRBV4-3; cdr3_aa: CASSQDLGNTIYF
v_call: TRBV5-1; cdr3_aa: CASSSGDRGPQETQYF
v_call: TRBV6-1; cdr3_aa: CASKRSGEPYDQYF
v_call: TRBV6-1; cdr3_aa: CASSAGVSNQPQHF
v_call: TRBV7-9; cdr3_aa: CASSFDREVGGYTF
v_call: TRBV19; cdr3_aa: CASSIPRAIGEAFF
v_call: TRBV18; cdr3_aa: CASSPPTGTGGETQYF
v_call: TRBV30; cdr3_aa: CAWTSGSTDTQYF
v_call: TRBV7-9; cdr3_aa: CASSLEQINQPQHF
v_call: TRBV20-1; cdr3_aa: CSASGNEKLFF
v_call: TRBV2; cdr3_aa: CASSERRHHNSPLHF
v_call: TRBV19; cdr3_aa: CASSIRLAGTYEQYF
v_call: TRBV4-1; cdr3_aa: CASSQDWGRGETQYF
v_call: TRBV6-1; cdr3_aa: CASSPMGGSNYGYTF
v_call: TRBV4-1; cdr3_aa: CASSQDTGRAGELFF
v_call: TRBV6-6; cdr3_aa: CASTLGRGSYEQYF
v_call: TRBV4-3; cdr3_aa: CASSHSLSWLQGYTF